This T cell receptor (beta chain) was sequenced in a study of early T cells in non-severe SARS-CoV-2 infection. Germline values: CDR1 SGHTA, CDR2 FQGNSA. This CDR3 is 13 amino acids long. The V gene end was trimmed by 4 bases and the J gene end by 7 bases; junction bases not matched to a gene: 1. In the library, individual cDNA molecules carried attached unique molecular identifiers. In TCRdb, the 5' RACE reads were re-called with MiXCR into one record per CDR3 protein. The repertoire holds tens of thousands of distinct CDR3 sequences, with 7% to 10% as singletons. The receptor was isolated from an adult who was a healthcare worker with PCR-confirmed SARS-CoV-2 infection or an uninfected control (not recorded which). Sequenced material: whole blood. The gene calls are TRBV7-2 and TRBJ2-1; TRBD1 aligns across 10 bases. CDR3 bases: TGTGCCAGCAGCTGGGACAGGGGTAATGAGCAGTTCTTC. Amino acid sequence: CASSWDRGNEQFF. The whole variable domain, filled in from reference TRBV7-2 and TRBJ2-1, reads GAGVSQSPSNKVTEKGKDVELRCDPISGHTALYWYRQSLGQGLEFLIYFQGNSAPDKSGLPSDRFSAERTGGSVSTLTIQRTQQEDSAVYLCASSWDRGNEQFFGPGTRLTVL.